A single sample gave rise to the 23 T cell receptor beta chains below, sequenced in a study of CD8 T cells in ankylosing spondylitis. Whole-study results and caveats: A motif in TCR beta, a set of fewer than ten highly homologous variants, appeared characteristic of ankylosing spondylitis blood.

The antigens for these receptors are not known. TCRdb ran MiXCR on the 5' RACE reads and lists one entry per CDR3 protein. The sample holds roughly 670,000 distinct CDR3 sequences, roughly 19% seen once. The source material was blood, either unsorted or a sorted T cell fraction (not recorded which). These receptors all come from a male donor with ankylosing spondylitis.

The chain has TRBV7-3 and TRBJ1-1, with 8 nucleotides matching TRBD1. The CDR3 is 15 amino acids. The V gene end was trimmed by 5 bases and the J gene end by 4 bases; junction bases not matched to a gene: 9. Germline lookup yields CDR1 SGHTA and CDR2 FQGTGA. CDR3 DNA: TGTGCCAGCAGCCTACAGGGGGGGGGTGGCACTGAAGCTTTCTTT. This gives the protein CASSLQGGGGTEAFF.

There are a few counts of this clonotype. The V call is TRBV20-1, the J call TRBJ1-1, with TRBD1 matching over 8 bases. Germline-derived CDR1 and CDR2 are DFQATT and SNEGSKA (reference sequence). V shed 4 bases and J 5 bases; nucleotides not matched to a gene: 12. This CDR3 is 15 amino acids long. As DNA, the CDR3 is TGCAGTGCTACCACCCCCGGACAGGGAGGAACTGAAGCTTTCTTT. Translating gives CSATTPGQGGTEAFF.

Only a few counts were recorded for this clonotype. The chain joins TRBV6-1 to TRBJ2-6; TRBD1 matches at 11 bases. The trim removed 6 bases at V and 1 base at J, leaving 11 bases unmatched. Germline CDR1 reads MNHNS; CDR2 reads SASEGT. The length of the CDR3 is 19 residues. CDR3 residues: CASSSSRTGGNSGANVLTF. CDR3 nucleotide sequence: TGTGCCAGCAGCTCATCTCGGACAGGGGGCAATTCTGGGGCCAACGTCCTGACTTTC.

V and J are TRBV12-3 or TRBV12-4 and TRBJ2-7; 15 bases are a match to TRBD2. V lost 6 bases, J lost 7 bases, and 13 bases stayed unmatched. This CDR3 has 17 amino acids. CDR3 coding DNA: TGTGCCAGCAGCGCCACCGGGACTAGCGGGAGGCGGGGAGAGCAGTACTTC. Protein sequence: CASSATGTSGRRGEQYF.

The CDR3 sequence: CASSTTTGSGANVLTF. The DNA for the CDR3 is TGTGCCAGCAGCACCACCACAGGTTCTGGGGCCAACGTCCTGACTTTC. The chain employs TRBV7-9 and TRBJ2-6; maybe TRBD1 (5 bases). The CDR3 has 16 amino acids. The V end lost 5 bases, the J end lost 1 base, and 12 bases lay between the germline ends. The V gene's germline CDR1 is SEHNR and CDR2 FQNEAQ (reference sequence).

This clonotype was seen more than once but under ten times. The chain combines TRBV15 with TRBJ1-1; D is unclear. The V and J ends lost 0 bases and 1 base respectively, with 9 bases between them. Germline V gene lookup returns CDR1 LNHNV and CDR2 YYDKDF (reference sequence). The CDR3 runs 15 residues. The CDR3 loop reads CATSRDSGPNTEAFF. The CDR3 DNA is TGTGCCACCAGCAGAGATTCAGGCCCGAACACTGAAGCTTTCTTT.

The rearrangement links TRBV7-9 to TRBJ1-1; the D is unclear. This CDR3 region has 15 residues. Germline CDR1 and CDR2: SEHNR and FQNEAQ (reference sequence). Between the trimmed V and J ends, which lost 2 bases and 1 base, there was a span of 11 bases. Here the CDR3 reads CASSLKDVENTEAFF. The CDR3 coding sequence is TGTGCCAGCAGCTTAAAGGATGTGGAGAACACTGAAGCTTTCTTT. The variable domain in full, with the rest retrieved from reference TRBV7-9 and TRBJ1-1, is DTGVSQNPRHKITKRGQNVTFRCDPISEHNRLYWYRQTLGQGPEFLTYFQNEAQLEKSRLLSDRFSAERPKGSFSTLEIQRTEQGDSAMYLCASSLKDVENTEAFFGQGTRLTVV.

The CDR3 reads CASSQPLVLAGGNEQFF. CDR3 DNA sequence: TGCGCCAGCAGCCAACCCCTAGTACTAGCGGGAGGTAATGAGCAGTTCTTC. J is TRBJ2-1 and V is TRBV4-1; 12 bases line up with TRBD2. CDR1 and CDR2 (germline): MGHRA, YSYEKL. V lost 2 bases, J lost 7 bases, and 9 bases stayed unmatched. The CDR3 consists of 17 residues.

The V and J genes are TRBV5-5 and TRBJ2-1; a possible D gene is TRBD1 (6 bases). Germline V CDR1 and CDR2: SGHKS, YYEKEE (reference sequence). V dropped 4 bases and J dropped 0 bases, with 14 bases sitting between them. The CDR3 runs 16 residues. The CDR3 DNA sequence: TGTGCCAGCAGCCCGGAACAGGGAAGCTCCTACAATGAGCAGTTCTTC. It yields the protein CASSPEQGSSYNEQFF.

The CDR3 is CASSYSDRPNQPQHF. The DNA for the CDR3 is TGTGCCAGCAGTTACTCCGACCGGCCCAATCAGCCCCAGCATTTT. The chain uses TRBV6-2 or TRBV6-3 and TRBJ1-5; no firm D call. The CDR3 has 15 amino acids. V was cut by 0 bases and J by 3 bases, with 9 bases left in between. Germline-derived CDR1 and CDR2 are MNHEY and SVGEGT.

This chain links TRBV7-3 with TRBJ1-6, with D maybe TRBD1 (6 bases). This CDR3 contains 14 residues. Trimming took 5 bases from V and 10 from J, leaving 15 bases between them. Per the germline V gene, CDR1 is SGHTA and CDR2 is FQGTGA. The CDR3 nucleotides are TGTGCCAGCAGCCGAACGGGGGGGCGGTCACCCCTCCACTTT. Translating gives CASSRTGGRSPLHF.

This chain joins TRBV29-1 and TRBJ2-1, with D possibly TRBD2 on 6 matching bases. CDR3 length equals 16 residues. Trimming took 8 bases from V and 4 from J, leaving 24 bases between them. The germline gives CDR1 SQVTM, CDR2 ANQGSEA. CDR3 protein: CSTVPGEAHPYNEQFF. In nucleotides, the CDR3 is TGCAGCACTGTCCCCGGGGAGGCCCACCCTTACAATGAGCAGTTCTTC.

The V and J genes are TRBV30 and TRBJ1-1; 9 positions match TRBD1. The CDR3 length is 13 residues. Germline-derived CDR1 and CDR2 are GTSNPN and SVGIG (reference sequence). The trim removed 4 bases at V and 4 bases at J, leaving 4 bases unmatched. CDR3 sequence reads: CAWMGQGATEAFF. DNA of the CDR3: TGTGCCTGGATGGGACAGGGTGCCACTGAAGCTTTCTTT.

This clonotype turned up a few times. The chain joins TRBV28 to TRBJ2-3; the match to TRBD2 covers 8 bases. Germline-derived CDR1 and CDR2 are MDHEN and SYDVKM. Trimming removed 5 bases from V and 4 bases from J; junction bases left unmatched: 17. The CDR3 has 18 amino acids. The CDR3 here is CASSVSPGLGGISDTQYF. CDR3 DNA: TGTGCCAGCAGTGTGTCCCCGGGACTAGGTGGCATCTCAGATACGCAGTATTTT.

A few counts support this clonotype. The chain joins TRBV5-5 to TRBJ1-1, with TRBD1 identical over 7 bases. The CDR3 spans 15 residues. Germline CDR1 reads SGHKS; CDR2 reads YYEKEE (reference sequence). The junction had 7 bases not matched to a gene; V was cut back by 5 bases and J by 0 bases. CDR3 in DNA: TGTGCCAGCAGGGGACAGCAAAATTTGAACACTGAAGCTTTCTTT. Translation gives CASRGQQNLNTEAFF.

The rearrangement joins TRBV4-1 to TRBJ2-5, with D maybe TRBD1 (6 bases). Per the germline V gene, CDR1 is MGHRA and CDR2 is YSYEKL. The V end lost 3 bases, the J end lost 7 bases, and 15 bases lay between the germline ends. CDR3 length: 14 amino acids. As DNA, the CDR3 is TGCGCCAGCAGCCACCTCGACGAAGGGGGGACCCAGTACTTC. Amino acid sequence: CASSHLDEGGTQYF.

This clonotype came up a few times. This sequence joins TRBV13 and TRBJ2-2; no clear D. This CDR3 has 15 residues. CDR1 PRHDT and CDR2 FYEKMQ come from the germline V gene (reference sequence). Trimming stripped 6 bases from V and 0 bases from J, with 11 bases between. The CDR3 is CASRSRSSNTGELFF. Written as DNA, the CDR3 is TGTGCCAGCAGATCTCGATCCTCGAACACCGGGGAGCTGTTTTTT.

This clonotype was seen a handful of times. This chain links TRBV5-1 with TRBJ2-3; TRBD2 matches 9 bases. Trimming removed 2 bases from V and 4 bases from J; junction bases left unmatched: 5. This CDR3 has 15 amino acids. CDR1 is SGHRS and CDR2 is YFSETQ in the germline V gene. The CDR3 spells CASSFSGGLPDTQYF. As DNA, the CDR3 is TGCGCCAGCAGCTTTAGCGGGGGCCTTCCAGATACGCAGTATTTT.

A few counts support this clonotype. The rearrangement joins TRBV5-6 to TRBJ1-3; perhaps TRBD1 as D (5 bases). V lost 4 bases and J 0 bases, leaving 11 bases between the germline ends. This CDR3 has 15 amino acids. CDR1 SGHDT and CDR2 YYEEEE come from the germline V gene. CDR3 sequence reads: CASSPRTTSGNTIYF. Written as DNA, the CDR3 is TGTGCCAGCAGCCCCCGGACAACCTCTGGAAACACCATATATTTT.

The genes are TRBV20-1 and TRBJ2-4; D remains unclear. This CDR3 is built from 13 residues. V dropped 3 bases and J dropped 6 bases, with 12 bases sitting between them. Looked up from germline, CDR1 is DFQATT and CDR2 is SNEGSKA (reference sequence). The CDR3 protein is CSARVNLRNIQYF. The CDR3, as DNA: TGCAGTGCTAGGGTAAACCTACGAAACATTCAGTACTTC.

Concerning this clonotype: This clone may be a read error of a much larger clone one base away. J is TRBJ2-1 and V is TRBV12-3 or TRBV12-4, with a tentative D call TRBD2 (5 bases). The CDR3 is 13 amino acids. V was clipped by 1 base and J by 12 bases, with 13 bases between them. CDR3 sequence reads: CASSLVARDVQFF. The CDR3 DNA reads TGTGCCAGCAGTTTAGTAGCCCGGGATGTGCAGTTCTTC.

This clonotype was detected a few times. The J gene is TRBJ1-1, the V gene TRBV5-1, with a possible D match to TRBD1 (5 bases). CDR3 length: 16 residues. Germline CDR1 is SGHRS and CDR2 is YFSETQ. The germline V and J ends were trimmed by 0 bases and 0 bases, with 12 bases remaining between them. The DNA for the CDR3 is TGCGCCAGCAGCTTGGAGGGGACGGCTATGAACACTGAAGCTTTCTTT. Amino acid sequence: CASSLEGTAMNTEAFF.

This clonotype was observed a few times. This chain joins TRBV10-3 and TRBJ2-7; TRBD2 matches 13 bases. This CDR3 spans 15 amino acids. The V segment lost 2 bases and the J segment 3 bases; nucleotides outside the gene matches: 1. CDR1 is ENHRY and CDR2 is SYGVKD in the germline V gene. CDR3 sequence: CAISEGLAGVYEQYF. In DNA form, the CDR3 reads TGTGCCATCAGTGAGGGACTAGCGGGAGTCTACGAGCAGTACTTC.